Sequencing of this TCR beta chain was carried out in a study of blood T cell repertoires in COVID-19 (dated by TCRdb to the early 2020s). About the full investigation: Collaborator samples came from the United States, Italy and Spain and covered acute and convalescent phases of COVID-19. The prospective study material was composed of cDNA or gDNA derived from T cells, B-cell-depleted T cells, or PBMCs. Subjects who had been exposed to COVID-19, were actively infected with it, or had recovered from it provided the deeply sampled blood TCRbeta repertoires that made up the dataset. A freely available public database, intended as a resource for researchers studying the immune response to SARS-CoV-2, is where the repertoires were released. Samples were obtained from the ongoing ImmuneRACE study (first 160 participants) and from 1,254 subjects provided by 6 global collaborators. A de-identified subject ID, COVID-19 status, age in years and sex were almost always included in the sample metadata. Where HLA class I and class II types were available, the types were taken from metadata supplied by the sample provider, not from assay-based typing.

TCRbeta CDR3 regions were amplified from genomic DNA using the immunoSEQ Assay, a bias-controlled multiplex PCR. In the paper's pipeline: The number of nucleated cells in each sample was estimated by amplification of reference gene primers within the assay. Sequence reads were collapsed and filtered to measure the absolute abundance of every unique TCRbeta CDR3 rearrangement. For each sample, productive Simpson clonality was calculated as the square root of Simpson's diversity index over productive rearrangements. TCRdb obtained this table from immuneACCESS and retained in-frame rearrangements with V and J assigned. These tables miss some clones; where compared with another copy, unresolved V genes account for less than half of the shortfall, and the remainder is unexplained. V and J calls and clone size are copied from that table; D and trimming were computed from the DNA. The sample table holds fewer than 80,000 clones, of which about 73% were seen once. Of the sample, roughly 30% is held by the ten largest clones.

Reading from cysteine to phenylalanine, the CDR3 counts 16 amino acids. Only CDR3 DNA is held: 48 bases, read in frame from base 1. The trim is 2 bases for V and 0 bases for J, with a gap of 11 bases between the germline ends. CDR1 and CDR2 were assigned from the germline V gene as SGHRS and YFSETQ. The collaborating institutions used their own protocols to collect whole blood in K2EDTA tubes. For TCRbeta analysis, collaborator samples were shipped as frozen whole blood, as isolated PBMCs, or as DNA extracted from either sample type. General study outcomes and caveats: Clinical and demographic metadata were provided uncurated, with the amount varying by source and participant.

The count of this clone is one. Its antigen is currently not known. Qualities for individual bases were not recorded, and no much larger clone is one base off. Recombination joined TRBV5-1 with TRBJ2-2; the best D guess is TRBD1, with 6 bases matching. Sequencing input: peripheral blood. The origin of this receptor is a woman older than 75 with acute or convalescent COVID-19. The CDR3 protein is CASSFWTEPNTGELFF. At the DNA level, the sequence is TGCGCCAGCAGCTTCTGGACAGAACCGAACACCGGGGAGCTGTTTTTT. The reference TRBV5-1 and TRBJ2-2 proteins fill in what lies around the CDR3, so the full variable domain reads KAGVTQTPRYLIKTRGQQVTLSCSPISGHRSVSWYQQTPGQGLQFLFEYFSETQRNKGNFPGRFSGRQFSNSRSEMNVSTLELGDSALYLCASSFWTEPNTGELFFGEGSRLTVL.